Shown below are 16 T cell receptor beta chains from a single sample sequenced in a study of blood T cells in healthy people across ages (dated by TCRdb to between 2014 and 2017). The library was prepared using 5' RACE. Sequencing used an Illumina HiSeq 2500. A second roughly 7 to 12 cycle PCR used a sample-barcoded 5' primer and a J-beta primer mix. The public reads were quality trimmed at Q25 with fastp and then assembled into clones with MiXCR by TCRdb, keeping productive beta chains. Rows with a matching CDR3 protein are joined into one entry that keeps the most common DNA and genes. The sample profile shows nearly 1 million distinct CDR3 sequences; roughly half of them were found once. The ten most abundant clones make up about a fifth of the sample. Material: blood. The source of these receptors is an older woman in good health.

V usage is TRBV20-1 and J usage is TRBJ1-6; D is undetermined. The V end was cut by 3 bases, the J end by 2 bases, with 11 bases between. This CDR3 is 15 amino acids long. Germline V lookup: CDR1 DFQATT, CDR2 SNEGSKA (reference sequence). Here the CDR3 DNA reads TGCAGTGCTAGCGTCGGGGTCACCTATAATTCACCCCTCCACTTT. It specifies CSASVGVTYNSPLHF.

The chain carries TRBV6-2 or TRBV6-3 and TRBJ2-3; 13 bases fit TRBD2. Germline assignment: CDR1 MNHEY and CDR2 SVGEGT. With V trimmed by 6 bases and J by 3 bases, 9 bases remained unmatched. The CDR3 is 17 residues long. The CDR3 protein is CASRPWTSGSVTDTQYF. The CDR3, as DNA: TGTGCCAGCAGACCCTGGACTAGCGGGAGTGTAACAGATACGCAGTATTTT.

The rearrangement joins TRBV24-1 to TRBJ2-1; 7 bases align to TRBD2. Germline V gene lookup returns CDR1 KGHDR and CDR2 SFDVKD. This CDR3 comprises 16 residues. The V gene end was trimmed by 2 bases and the J gene end by 9 bases; junction bases not matched to a gene: 12. The DNA for the CDR3 is TGTGCCACCAGTGATTCAGGGCAGGGAGGGAGGAGTGAGCAGTTCTTC. Its protein product is CATSDSGQGGRSEQFF.

The chain combines TRBV11-2 with TRBJ2-4; D remains unclear. The tail of the sequence fits TRBJ2-7 better, so the J call may be wrong. The CDR3 runs to 15 residues. CDR1 is SGHAT and CDR2 is FQNNGV in the germline V gene. CDR3 residues: CASSPNPLIDGEQYF. CDR3 DNA sequence: TGTGCCAGCAGCCCTAACCCGTTAATCGATGGCGAGCAGTACTTC.

Here the CDR3 reads CASSSRDAVGNQPQHF. CDR3 sequence (DNA): TGTGCCAGCAGCTCGCGGGATGCGGTCGGCAATCAGCCCCAGCATTTT. This chain joins TRBV5-8 and TRBJ1-5; no firm D call. Germline values: CDR1 SGHTS, CDR2 YDEGEE. Trimming took off 3 bases at V and 2 bases at J, with 15 bases between the two ends. CDR3 size: 16 residues.

This clonotype was detected only a few times. The J gene is TRBJ2-1, the V gene TRBV20-1; D remains unclear. Per the germline V gene, CDR1 is DFQATT and CDR2 is SNEGSKA (reference sequence). The CDR3 has 14 amino acids. The V end was cut by 5 bases, the J end by 0 bases, with 11 bases between. The CDR3 protein is CSAYHRSSYNEQFF. Written as DNA, the CDR3 is TGCAGTGCTTACCATCGTAGCTCCTACAATGAGCAGTTCTTC.

The chain joins TRBV11-2 to TRBJ2-7, with D uncertain. This CDR3 contains 13 residues. Germline V CDR1 and CDR2: SGHAT, FQNNGV. V was cut by 4 bases and J by 2 bases, with 9 bases left in between. CDR3 DNA: TGTGCCAGCAGCTCAATTGCTACCTACGAGCAGTACTTC. Encoded protein: CASSSIATYEQYF.

The V gene is TRBV6-5, the J gene TRBJ2-1, with D possibly being TRBD2 (6 bases). V lost 2 bases, J lost 13 bases, and 18 bases lay in between. The CDR3 has 14 amino acids. Germline V gene data show CDR1 as MNHEY and CDR2 as SVGAGI. CDR3 coding DNA: TGTGCCAGCAGTTACCTGGACGCTAGCGATGTACAGTTCTTC. This encodes CASSYLDASDVQFF.

This sequence joins TRBV4-1 and TRBJ2-3, with TRBD2 matching 8 bases. CDR1 MGHRA and CDR2 YSYEKL come from the germline V gene. V dropped 4 bases and J dropped 5; count of bases not matched to a gene: 8. CDR3 length: 15 amino acids. CDR3 loop: CASSPGSGRKDTQYF. The CDR3 DNA reads TGCGCCAGCAGCCCAGGGAGCGGGAGAAAAGATACGCAGTATTTT.

The chain carries TRBV6-1 and TRBJ2-1, with D maybe TRBD1 (6 bases). V was pared by 7 bases and J by 15 bases, with 22 bases between. The CDR3 has 13 amino acids. Germline V lookup: CDR1 MNHNS, CDR2 SASEGT. The CDR3 reads CASTRTEEPFLFF. For the CDR3, the DNA is TGTGCCAGCACCCGGACAGAAGAACCCTTTTTGTTCTTC.

The CDR3 is CSARRDRRVTEAFF. The CDR3 bases are TGCAGTGCTAGGCGGGACAGGCGGGTTACTGAAGCTTTCTTT. The chain has TRBV20-1 and TRBJ1-1, with 8 bases aligning to TRBD1. The trim removed 3 bases at V and 5 bases at J, leaving 8 bases unmatched. Germline CDR1 is DFQATT and CDR2 is SNEGSKA (reference sequence). The CDR3 is 14 amino acids.

The chain carries TRBV28 and TRBJ2-7; possibly TRBD2 for D (5 bases). The CDR3 loop spans 13 amino acids. The V end lost 6 bases, the J end lost 3 bases, and 12 bases lay between the germline ends. Germline loops: CDR1 MDHEN, CDR2 SYDVKM. The CDR3 here is CASRDGSFYEQYF. The CDR3, as DNA: TGTGCCAGCAGGGATGGGAGTTTCTACGAGCAGTACTTC.

Only one count was recorded for this clonotype. The rearrangement joins TRBV28 to TRBJ1-5, with 9 bases fitting TRBD1. This CDR3 is 16 amino acids long. Germline V CDR1 and CDR2: MDHEN, SYDVKM. Trimming at V came to 5 bases and at J to 5 bases, leaving 10 bases not matched to a gene. The CDR3 here is CASSNNRDRAHQPQHF. DNA of the CDR3: TGTGCCAGCAGTAACAACCGGGACAGGGCCCATCAGCCCCAGCATTTT.

This rearrangement joins TRBV18 to TRBJ2-6, with D possibly being TRBD1 (6 bases). V lost 6 bases, J lost 0 bases, and 18 bases lay in between. Germline V gives CDR1 KGHSH, CDR2 LQKENI. CDR3 length equals 18 residues. The CDR3 reads CASSQQGHLGSGANVLTF. In DNA form, the CDR3 reads TGTGCCAGCTCCCAACAGGGTCATTTGGGCTCTGGGGCCAACGTCCTGACTTTC.

The chain uses TRBV7-6 and TRBJ2-3, with a tentative D call TRBD1 (5 bases). Trimming stripped 10 bases from V and 1 base from J, with 15 bases between. The CDR3 runs 14 residues. From germline, CDR1 is SGHVS and CDR2 FNYEAQ. DNA for the CDR3: TGTGCCACCAGGGCATTAGGGCGCACAGATACGCAGTATTTT. The encoded protein is CATRALGRTDTQYF.

This clonotype has just a few counts. The chain uses TRBV7-2 and TRBJ2-3; D remains unclear. The CDR3 extends over 15 amino acids. V was shortened by 1 base and J by 7 bases, with 15 bases between the two germline ends. Germline V gene data show CDR1 as SGHTA and CDR2 as FQGNSA. CDR3 sequence: CASSLVADRWNTQYF. CDR3 sequence (DNA): TGTGCCAGCAGCTTAGTAGCAGATAGGTGGAATACGCAGTATTTT. Looking up the rest from reference TRBV7-2 and TRBJ2-3 gives the full variable domain: GAGVSQSPSNKVTEKGKDVELRCDPISGHTALYWYRQSLGQGLEFLIYFQGNSAPDKSGLPSDRFSAERTGGSVSTLTIQRTQQEDSAVYLCASSLVADRWNTQYFGPGTRLTVL.